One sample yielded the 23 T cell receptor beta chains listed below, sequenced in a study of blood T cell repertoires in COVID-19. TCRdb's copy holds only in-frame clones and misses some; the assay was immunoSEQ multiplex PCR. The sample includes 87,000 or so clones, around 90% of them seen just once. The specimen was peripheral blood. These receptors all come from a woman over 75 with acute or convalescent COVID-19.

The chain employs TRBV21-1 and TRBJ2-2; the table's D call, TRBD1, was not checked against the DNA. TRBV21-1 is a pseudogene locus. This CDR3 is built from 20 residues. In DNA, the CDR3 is TGTGCCAGCAGCAAAGCGCTTGTAGGAGACAGGGACCCGAACACCGGGGAGCTGTTTTTT. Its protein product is CASSKALVGDRDPNTGELFF.

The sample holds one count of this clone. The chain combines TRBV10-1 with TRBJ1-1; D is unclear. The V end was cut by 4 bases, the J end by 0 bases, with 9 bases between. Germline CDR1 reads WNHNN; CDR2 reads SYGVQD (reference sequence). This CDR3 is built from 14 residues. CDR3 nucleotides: TGCGCCAGCAGTGTGCGCCACCTGAACACTGAAGCTTTCTTT. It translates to CASSVRHLNTEAFF.

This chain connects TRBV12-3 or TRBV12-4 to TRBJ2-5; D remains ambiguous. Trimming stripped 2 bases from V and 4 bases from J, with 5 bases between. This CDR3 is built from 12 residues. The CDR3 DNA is TGTGCCAGCAGTTTATCCGGAGAGACCCAGTACTTC. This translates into CASSLSGETQYF.

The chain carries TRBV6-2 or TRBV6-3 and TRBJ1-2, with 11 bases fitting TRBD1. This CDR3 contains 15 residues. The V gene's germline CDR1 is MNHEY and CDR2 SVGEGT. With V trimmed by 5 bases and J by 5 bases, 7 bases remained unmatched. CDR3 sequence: CASSHGTGGRYGYTF. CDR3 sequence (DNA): TGTGCCAGCAGTCACGGGACAGGGGGGCGTTATGGCTACACCTTC.

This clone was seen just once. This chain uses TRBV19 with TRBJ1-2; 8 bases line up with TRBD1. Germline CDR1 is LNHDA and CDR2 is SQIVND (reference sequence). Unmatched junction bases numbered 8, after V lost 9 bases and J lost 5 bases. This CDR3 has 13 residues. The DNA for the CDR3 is TGTGCCAGCTCGTTGACAGGGGATTATGGCTACACCTTC. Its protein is CASSLTGDYGYTF.

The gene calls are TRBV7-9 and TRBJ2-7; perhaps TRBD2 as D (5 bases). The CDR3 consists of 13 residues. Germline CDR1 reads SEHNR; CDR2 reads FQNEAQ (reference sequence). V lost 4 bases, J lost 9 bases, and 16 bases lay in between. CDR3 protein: CASSYGSGRGQYF. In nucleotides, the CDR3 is TGTGCCAGCAGCTATGGGAGCGGCCGCGGGCAGTACTTC.

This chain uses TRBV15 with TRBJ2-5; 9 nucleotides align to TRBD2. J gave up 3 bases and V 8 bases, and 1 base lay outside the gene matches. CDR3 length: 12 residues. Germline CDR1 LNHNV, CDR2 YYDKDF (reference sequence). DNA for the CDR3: TGTGCCACCGGGACTAGCAAAGAGACCCAGTACTTC. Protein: CATGTSKETQYF. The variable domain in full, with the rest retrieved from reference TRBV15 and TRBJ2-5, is DAMVIQNPRYQVTQFGKPVTLSCSQTLNHNVMYWYQQKSSQAPKLLFHYYDKDFNNEADTPDNFQSRRPNTSFCFLDIRSPGLGDTAMYLCATGTSKETQYFGPGTRLLVL.

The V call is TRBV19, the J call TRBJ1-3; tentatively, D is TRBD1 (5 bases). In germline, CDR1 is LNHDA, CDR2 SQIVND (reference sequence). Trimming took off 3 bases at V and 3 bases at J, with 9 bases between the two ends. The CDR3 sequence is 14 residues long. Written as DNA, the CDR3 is TGTGCCAGTAGTATCGGGCAGGGTGGAAACACCATATATTTT. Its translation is CASSIGQGGNTIYF.

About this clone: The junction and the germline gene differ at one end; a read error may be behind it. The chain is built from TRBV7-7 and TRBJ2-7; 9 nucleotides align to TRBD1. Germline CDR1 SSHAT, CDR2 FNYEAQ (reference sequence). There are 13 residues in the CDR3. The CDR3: CASSSRTGAKQYF. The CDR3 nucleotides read TGTGCTAGCAGCTCCCGGACAGGGGCCAAGCAGTACTTC. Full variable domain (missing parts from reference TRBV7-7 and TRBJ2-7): GAGVSQSPRYKVTKRGQDVTLRCDPISSHATLYWYQQALGQGPEFLTYFNYEAQPDKSGLPSDRFSAERPEGSISTLTIQRTEQRDSAMYRCASSSRTGAKQYFGPGTRLTVT.

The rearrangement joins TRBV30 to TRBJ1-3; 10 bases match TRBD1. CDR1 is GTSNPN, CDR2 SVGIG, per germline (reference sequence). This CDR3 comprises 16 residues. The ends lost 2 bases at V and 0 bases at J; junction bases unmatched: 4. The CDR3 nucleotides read TGTGCCTGGAGTTCCCGGGACAGGGGCTCTGGAAACACCATATATTTT. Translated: CAWSSRDRGSGNTIYF.

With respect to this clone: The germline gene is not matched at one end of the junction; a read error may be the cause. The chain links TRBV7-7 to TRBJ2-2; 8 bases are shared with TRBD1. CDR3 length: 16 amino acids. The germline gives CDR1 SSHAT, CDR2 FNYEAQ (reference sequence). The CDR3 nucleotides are TGTGCTAGCAGCCGCGAAAGAGGACAGGGCCCCGGGGAGCTGTTTTTT. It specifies CASSRERGQGPGELFF. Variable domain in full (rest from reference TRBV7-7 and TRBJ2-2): GAGVSQSPRYKVTKRGQDVTLRCDPISSHATLYWYQQALGQGPEFLTYFNYEAQPDKSGLPSDRFSAERPEGSISTLTIQRTEQRDSAMYRCASSRERGQGPGELFFGEGSRLTVL.

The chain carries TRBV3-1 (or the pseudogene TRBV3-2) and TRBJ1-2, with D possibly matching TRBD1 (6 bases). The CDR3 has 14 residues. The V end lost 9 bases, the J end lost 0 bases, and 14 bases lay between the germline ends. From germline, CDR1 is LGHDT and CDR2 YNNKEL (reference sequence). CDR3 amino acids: CASNIRGANYGYTF. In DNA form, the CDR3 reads TGTGCCAGTAATATCAGGGGAGCTAACTATGGCTACACCTTC.

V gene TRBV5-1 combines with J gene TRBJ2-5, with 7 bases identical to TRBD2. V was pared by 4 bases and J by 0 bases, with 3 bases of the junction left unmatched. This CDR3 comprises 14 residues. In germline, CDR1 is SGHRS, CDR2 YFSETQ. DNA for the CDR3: TGCGCCAGCAGCCCCCGGGAGGACCAAGAGACCCAGTACTTC. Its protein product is CASSPREDQETQYF.

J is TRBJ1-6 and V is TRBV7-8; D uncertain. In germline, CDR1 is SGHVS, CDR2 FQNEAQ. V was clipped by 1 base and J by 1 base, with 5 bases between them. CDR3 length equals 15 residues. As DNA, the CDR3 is TGTGCCAGCAGCTTAGGAGGATCCTATAATTCACCCCTCCACTTT. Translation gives CASSLGGSYNSPLHF.

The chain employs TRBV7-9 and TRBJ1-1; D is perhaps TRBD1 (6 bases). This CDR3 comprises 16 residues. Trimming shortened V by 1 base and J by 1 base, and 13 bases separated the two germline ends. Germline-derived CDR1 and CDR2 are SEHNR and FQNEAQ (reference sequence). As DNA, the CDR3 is TGTGCCAGCAGCTTAGGCGGGGGCGTCGGGAACACTGAAGCTTTCTTT. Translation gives CASSLGGGVGNTEAFF.

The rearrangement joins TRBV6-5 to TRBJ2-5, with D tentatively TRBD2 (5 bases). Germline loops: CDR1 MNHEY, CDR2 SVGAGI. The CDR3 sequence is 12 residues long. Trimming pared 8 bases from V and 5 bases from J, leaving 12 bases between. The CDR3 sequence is CASREGRETQYF. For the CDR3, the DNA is TGTGCCAGCCGAGAGGGCAGGGAGACCCAGTACTTC.

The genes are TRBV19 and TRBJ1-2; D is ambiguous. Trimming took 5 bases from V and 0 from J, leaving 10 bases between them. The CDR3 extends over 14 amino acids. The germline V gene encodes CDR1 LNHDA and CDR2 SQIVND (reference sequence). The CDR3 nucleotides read TGTGCCAGTAGTTCCTGGGCCTCTAACTATGGCTACACCTTC. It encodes CASSSWASNYGYTF.

CDR3 DNA sequence: TGTGCCAGCAGCCGGCCTACAGGGAGTGGAAACACCATATATTTT. Protein product: CASSRPTGSGNTIYF. The chain is built from TRBV7-2 and TRBJ1-3; D is perhaps TRBD1 (6 bases). The CDR3 is 15 residues long. V lost 5 bases and J 3 bases, leaving 14 bases between the germline ends. Germline CDR1 and CDR2: SGHTA and FQGNSA.

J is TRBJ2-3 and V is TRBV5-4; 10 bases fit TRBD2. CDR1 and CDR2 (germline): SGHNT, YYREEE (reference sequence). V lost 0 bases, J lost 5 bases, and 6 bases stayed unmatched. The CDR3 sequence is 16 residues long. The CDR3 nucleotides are TGTGCCAGCAGCTTGGGAAGCGGGGGGGCGGGAGATACGCAGTATTTT. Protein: CASSLGSGGAGDTQYF.

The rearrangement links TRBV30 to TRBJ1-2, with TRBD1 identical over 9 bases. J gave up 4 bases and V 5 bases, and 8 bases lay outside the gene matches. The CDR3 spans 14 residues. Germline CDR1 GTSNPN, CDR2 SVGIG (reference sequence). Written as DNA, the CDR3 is TGTGCCTGGGGCACAGGGGGCGTTAGCTATGGCTACACCTTC. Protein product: CAWGTGGVSYGYTF.

The CDR3 region is CASRLRDRDYGYTF. CDR3 DNA sequence: TGTGCCAGCAGGTTACGGGACAGGGACTATGGCTACACCTTC. The chain couples TRBV13 to TRBJ1-2, with 9 bases identical to TRBD1. CDR1 is PRHDT and CDR2 is FYEKMQ in the germline V gene (reference sequence). Trimming at V came to 6 bases and at J to 3 bases, leaving 5 bases not matched to a gene. This CDR3 is built from 14 residues.

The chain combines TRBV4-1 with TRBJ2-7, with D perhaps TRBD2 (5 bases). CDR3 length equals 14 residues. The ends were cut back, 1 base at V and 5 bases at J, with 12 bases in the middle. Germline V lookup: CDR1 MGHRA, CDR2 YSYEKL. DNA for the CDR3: TGCGCCAGCAGCCAAGCCTCGACGAGGGACGAGCAGTACTTC. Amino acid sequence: CASSQASTRDEQYF.

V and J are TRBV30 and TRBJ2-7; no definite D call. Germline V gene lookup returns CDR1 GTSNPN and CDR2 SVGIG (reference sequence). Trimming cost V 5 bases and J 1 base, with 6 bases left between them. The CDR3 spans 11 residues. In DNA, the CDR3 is TGTGCCTGGTCGAGTTCCTACGAGCAGTACTTC. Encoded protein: CAWSSSYEQYF.